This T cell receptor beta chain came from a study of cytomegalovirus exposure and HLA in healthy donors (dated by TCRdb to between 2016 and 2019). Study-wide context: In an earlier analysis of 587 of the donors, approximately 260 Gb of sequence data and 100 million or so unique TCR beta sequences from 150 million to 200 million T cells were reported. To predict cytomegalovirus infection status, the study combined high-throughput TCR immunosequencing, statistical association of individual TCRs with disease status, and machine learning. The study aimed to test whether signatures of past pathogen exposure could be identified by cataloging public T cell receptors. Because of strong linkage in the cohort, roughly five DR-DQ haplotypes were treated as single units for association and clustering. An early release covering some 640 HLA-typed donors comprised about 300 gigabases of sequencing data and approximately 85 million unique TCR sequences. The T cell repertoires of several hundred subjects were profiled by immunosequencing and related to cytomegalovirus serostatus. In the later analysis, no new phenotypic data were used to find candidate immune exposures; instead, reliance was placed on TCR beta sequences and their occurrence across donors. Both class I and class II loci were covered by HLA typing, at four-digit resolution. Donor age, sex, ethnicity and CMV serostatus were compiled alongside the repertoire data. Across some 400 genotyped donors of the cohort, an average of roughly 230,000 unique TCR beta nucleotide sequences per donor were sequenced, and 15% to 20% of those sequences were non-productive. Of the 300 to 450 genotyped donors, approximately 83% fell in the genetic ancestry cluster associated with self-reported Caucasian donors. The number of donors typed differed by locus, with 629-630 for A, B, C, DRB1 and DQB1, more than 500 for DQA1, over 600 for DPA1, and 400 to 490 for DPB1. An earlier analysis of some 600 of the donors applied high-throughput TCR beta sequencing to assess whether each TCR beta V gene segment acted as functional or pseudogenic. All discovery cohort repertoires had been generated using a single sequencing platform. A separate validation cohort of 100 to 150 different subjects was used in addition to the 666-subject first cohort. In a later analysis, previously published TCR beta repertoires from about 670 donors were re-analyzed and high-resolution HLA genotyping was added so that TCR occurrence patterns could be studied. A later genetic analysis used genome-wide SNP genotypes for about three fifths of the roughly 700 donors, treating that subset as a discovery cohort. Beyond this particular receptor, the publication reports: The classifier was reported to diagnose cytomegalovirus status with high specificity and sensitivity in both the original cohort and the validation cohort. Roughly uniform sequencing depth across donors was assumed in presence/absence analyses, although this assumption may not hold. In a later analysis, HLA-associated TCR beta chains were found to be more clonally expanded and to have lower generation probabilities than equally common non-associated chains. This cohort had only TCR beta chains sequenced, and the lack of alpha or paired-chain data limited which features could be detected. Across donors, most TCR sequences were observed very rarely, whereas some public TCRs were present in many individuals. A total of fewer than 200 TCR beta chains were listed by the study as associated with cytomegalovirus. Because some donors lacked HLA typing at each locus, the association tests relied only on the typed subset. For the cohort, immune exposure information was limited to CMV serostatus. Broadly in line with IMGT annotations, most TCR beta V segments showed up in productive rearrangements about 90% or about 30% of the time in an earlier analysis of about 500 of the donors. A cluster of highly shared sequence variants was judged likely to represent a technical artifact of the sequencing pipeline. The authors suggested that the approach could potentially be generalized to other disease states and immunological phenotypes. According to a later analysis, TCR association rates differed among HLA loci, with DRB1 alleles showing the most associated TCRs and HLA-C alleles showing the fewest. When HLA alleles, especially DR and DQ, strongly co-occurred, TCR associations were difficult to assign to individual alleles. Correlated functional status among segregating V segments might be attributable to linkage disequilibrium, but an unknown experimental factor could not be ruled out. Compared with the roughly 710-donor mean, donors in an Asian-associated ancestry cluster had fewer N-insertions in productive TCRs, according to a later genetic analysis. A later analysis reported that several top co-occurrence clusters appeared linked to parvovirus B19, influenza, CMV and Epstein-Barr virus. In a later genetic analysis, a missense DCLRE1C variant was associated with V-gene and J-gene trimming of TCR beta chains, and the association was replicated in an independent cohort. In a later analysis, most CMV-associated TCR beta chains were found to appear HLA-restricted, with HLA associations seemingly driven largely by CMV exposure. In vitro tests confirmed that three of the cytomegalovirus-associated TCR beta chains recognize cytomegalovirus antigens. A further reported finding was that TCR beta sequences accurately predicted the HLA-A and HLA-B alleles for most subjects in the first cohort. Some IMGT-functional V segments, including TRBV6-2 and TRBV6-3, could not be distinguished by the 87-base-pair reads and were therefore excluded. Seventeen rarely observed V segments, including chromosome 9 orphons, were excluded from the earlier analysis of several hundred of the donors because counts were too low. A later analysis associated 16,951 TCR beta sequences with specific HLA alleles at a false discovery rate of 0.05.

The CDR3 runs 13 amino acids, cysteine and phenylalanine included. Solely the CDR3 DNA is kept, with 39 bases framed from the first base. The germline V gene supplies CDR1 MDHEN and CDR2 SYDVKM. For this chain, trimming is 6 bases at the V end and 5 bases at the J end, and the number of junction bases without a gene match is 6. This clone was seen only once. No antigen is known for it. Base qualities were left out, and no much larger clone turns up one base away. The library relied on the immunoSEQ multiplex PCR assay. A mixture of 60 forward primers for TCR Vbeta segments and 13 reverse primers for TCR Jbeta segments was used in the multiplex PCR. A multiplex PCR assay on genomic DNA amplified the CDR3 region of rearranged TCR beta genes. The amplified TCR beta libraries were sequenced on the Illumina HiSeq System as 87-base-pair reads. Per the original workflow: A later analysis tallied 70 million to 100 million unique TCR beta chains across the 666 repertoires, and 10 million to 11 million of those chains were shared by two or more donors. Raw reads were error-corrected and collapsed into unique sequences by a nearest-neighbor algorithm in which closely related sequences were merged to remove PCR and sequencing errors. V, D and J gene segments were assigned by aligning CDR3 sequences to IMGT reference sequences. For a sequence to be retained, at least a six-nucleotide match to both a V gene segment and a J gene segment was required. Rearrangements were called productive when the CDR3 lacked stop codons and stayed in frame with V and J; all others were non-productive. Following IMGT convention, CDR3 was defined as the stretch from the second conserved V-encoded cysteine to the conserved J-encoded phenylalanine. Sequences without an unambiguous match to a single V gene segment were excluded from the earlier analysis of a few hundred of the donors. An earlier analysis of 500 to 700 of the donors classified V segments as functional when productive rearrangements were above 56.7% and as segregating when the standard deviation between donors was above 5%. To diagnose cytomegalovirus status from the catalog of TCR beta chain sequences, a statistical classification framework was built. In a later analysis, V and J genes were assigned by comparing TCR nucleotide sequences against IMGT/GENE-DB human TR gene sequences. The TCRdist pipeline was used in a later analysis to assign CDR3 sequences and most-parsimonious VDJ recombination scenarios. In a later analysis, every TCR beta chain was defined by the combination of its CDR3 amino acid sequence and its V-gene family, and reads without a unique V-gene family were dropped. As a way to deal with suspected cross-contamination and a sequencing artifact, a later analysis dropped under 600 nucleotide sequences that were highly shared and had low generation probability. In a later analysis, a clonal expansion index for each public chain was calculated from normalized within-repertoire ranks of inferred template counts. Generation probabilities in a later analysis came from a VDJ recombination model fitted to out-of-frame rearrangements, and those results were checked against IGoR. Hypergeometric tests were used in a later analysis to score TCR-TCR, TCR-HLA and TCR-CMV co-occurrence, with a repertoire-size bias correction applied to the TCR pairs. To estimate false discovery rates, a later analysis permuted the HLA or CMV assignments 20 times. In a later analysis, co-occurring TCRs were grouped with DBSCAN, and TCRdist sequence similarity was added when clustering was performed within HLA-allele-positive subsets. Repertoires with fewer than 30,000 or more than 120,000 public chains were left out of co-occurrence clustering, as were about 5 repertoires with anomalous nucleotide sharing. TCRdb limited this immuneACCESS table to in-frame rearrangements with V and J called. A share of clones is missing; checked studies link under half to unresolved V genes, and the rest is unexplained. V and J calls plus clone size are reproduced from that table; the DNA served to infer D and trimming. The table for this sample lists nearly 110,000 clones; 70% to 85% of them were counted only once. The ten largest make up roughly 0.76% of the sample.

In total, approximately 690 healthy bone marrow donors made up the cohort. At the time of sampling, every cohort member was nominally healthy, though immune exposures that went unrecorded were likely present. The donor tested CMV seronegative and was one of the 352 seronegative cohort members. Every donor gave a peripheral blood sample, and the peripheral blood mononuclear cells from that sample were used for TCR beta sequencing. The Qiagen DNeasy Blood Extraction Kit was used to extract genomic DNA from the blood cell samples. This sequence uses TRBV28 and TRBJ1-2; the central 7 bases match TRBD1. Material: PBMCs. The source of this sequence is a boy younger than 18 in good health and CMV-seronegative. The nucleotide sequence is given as TGTGCCAGCAGCTGGGACAGTCTTTATGGCTACACCTTC. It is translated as CASSWDSLYGYTF.